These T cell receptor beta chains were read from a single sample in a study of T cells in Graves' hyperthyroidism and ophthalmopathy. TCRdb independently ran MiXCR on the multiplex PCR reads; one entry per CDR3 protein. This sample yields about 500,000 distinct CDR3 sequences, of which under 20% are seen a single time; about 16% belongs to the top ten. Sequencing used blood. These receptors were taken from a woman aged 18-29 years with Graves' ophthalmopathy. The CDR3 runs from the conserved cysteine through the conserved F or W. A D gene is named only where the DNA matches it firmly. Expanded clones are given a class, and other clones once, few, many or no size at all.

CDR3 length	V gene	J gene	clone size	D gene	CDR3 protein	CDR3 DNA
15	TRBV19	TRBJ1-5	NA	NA	CASTLGSYGNQPQHF	TGTGCCAGTACCTTAGGGAGTTATGGCAATCAGCCCCAGCATTTT
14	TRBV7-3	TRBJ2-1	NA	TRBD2	CASSLTPGTSEQFF	TGTGCCAGCAGCTTAACGCCCGGGACTAGCGAGCAGTTCTTC
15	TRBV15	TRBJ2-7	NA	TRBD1	CATSREQGSSYEQYF	TGTGCCACCAGCAGAGAACAGGGGTCCTCCTACGAGCAGTACTTC
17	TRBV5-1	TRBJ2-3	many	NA	CASSLEGHTRSTDTQYF	TGCGCCAGCAGCTTGGAGGGGCATACCCGTAGCACAGATACGCAGTATTTT
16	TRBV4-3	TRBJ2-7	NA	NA	CASSQDRDSSSYEQYF	TGCGCCAGCAGCCAAGATCGAGACAGTAGCTCCTACGAGCAGTACTTC
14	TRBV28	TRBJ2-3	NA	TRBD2	CASGTSGREDTQYF	TGTGCCAGCGGTACTAGCGGGAGGGAAGATACGCAGTATTTT
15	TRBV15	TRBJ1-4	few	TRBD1	CATSIGGATGEKLFF	TGTGCCACCAGTATAGGGGGCGCGACCGGTGAAAAACTGTTTTTT
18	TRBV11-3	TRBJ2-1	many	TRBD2	CASSLDRASGSSYNEQFF	TGTGCCAGCAGCTTAGATCGGGCTAGCGGGAGCTCCTACAATGAGCAGTTCTTC
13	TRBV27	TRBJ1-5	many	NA	CASGGYSNQPQHF	TGTGCCAGTGGGGGATATAGCAATCAGCCCCAGCATTTT
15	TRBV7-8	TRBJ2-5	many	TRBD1	CASSQRGTAQETQYF	TGTGCCAGCAGCCAAAGGGGGACAGCCCAAGAGACCCAGTACTTC
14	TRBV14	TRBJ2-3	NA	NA	CASSPGGATVGQYF	TGTGCCAGCAGCCCCGGGGGCGCCACCGTTGGGCAGTATTTT
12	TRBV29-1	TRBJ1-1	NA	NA	CSAPTGNTEAFF	TGCAGCGCTCCGACGGGGAACACTGAAGCTTTCTTT
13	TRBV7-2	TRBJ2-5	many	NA	CASSAPSLETQYF	TGTGCCAGCAGCGCCCCTAGTCTAGAGACCCAGTACTTC
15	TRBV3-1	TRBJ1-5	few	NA	CASSPDVSGDQPQHF	TGTGCCAGCAGTCCCGATGTGTCAGGCGATCAGCCCCAGCATTTT
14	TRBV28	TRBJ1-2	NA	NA	CASRTTPWMDGYTF	TGTGCCAGCAGAACTACCCCCTGGATGGATGGCTACACCTTC
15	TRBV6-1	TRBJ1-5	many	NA	CASREDGYSNQPQHF	TGTGCCAGCAGAGAAGACGGATATAGCAATCAGCCCCAGCATTTT
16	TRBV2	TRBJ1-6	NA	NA	CASRTDCCSYNSPLHF	TGTGCCAGCAGGACGGACTGTTGCTCCTATAATTCACCCCTCCACTTT
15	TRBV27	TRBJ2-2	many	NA	CASRTIARDTGELFF	TGTGCCAGCAGAACTATAGCCCGGGACACCGGGGAGCTGTTTTTT
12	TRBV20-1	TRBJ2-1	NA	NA	CSPRTTYNEQFF	TGCAGTCCGAGGACTACCTACAATGAGCAGTTCTTC
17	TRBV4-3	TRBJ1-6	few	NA	CASSQDQRSSYNSPLHF	TGCGCCAGCAGCCAAGACCAAAGGAGTTCCTATAATTCACCCCTCCACTTT
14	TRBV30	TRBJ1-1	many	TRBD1	CAWSISGQGPEAFF	TGTGCCTGGAGTATATCGGGACAGGGTCCTGAAGCTTTCTTT
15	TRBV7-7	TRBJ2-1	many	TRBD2	CASSLELAGNNEQFF	TGTGCTAGCAGCTTAGAATTAGCGGGAAACAATGAGCAGTTCTTC
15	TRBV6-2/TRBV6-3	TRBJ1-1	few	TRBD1	CASSRPTGGNTEAFF	TGTGCCAGCAGTCGACCGACAGGGGGGAACACTGAAGCTTTCTTT
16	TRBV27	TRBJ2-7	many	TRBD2	CASSSPLGTTLNEQYF	TGTGCCAGCAGTTCCCCCCTCGGGACTACTCTAAACGAGCAGTACTTC
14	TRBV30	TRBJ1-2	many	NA	CAWSQGIGDYGYTF	TGTGCCTGGAGCCAGGGCATTGGGGACTATGGCTACACCTTC
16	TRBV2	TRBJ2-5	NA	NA	CASGGDFGTARETQYF	TGTGCCAGCGGAGGGGACTTCGGGACGGCACGAGAGACCCAGTACTTC
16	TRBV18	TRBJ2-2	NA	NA	CASSPPRDTNTGELFF	TGTGCCAGCTCACCACCTAGGGACACGAACACCGGGGAGCTGTTTTTT
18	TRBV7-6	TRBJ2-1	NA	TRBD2	CASSLTLGVAGENNEQFF	TGTGCCAGCAGCTTGACTTTGGGGGTAGCGGGGGAAAACAATGAGCAGTTCTTC
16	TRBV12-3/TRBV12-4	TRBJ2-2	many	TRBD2	CASSSRGDLNTGELFF	TGTGCCAGCAGCTCGCGGGGGGACCTGAACACCGGGGAGCTGTTTTTT
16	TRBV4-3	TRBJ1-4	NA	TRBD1	CASSQDRTGGDEKLFF	TGCGCCAGCAGCCAAGATAGGACAGGGGGGGATGAAAAACTGTTTTTT
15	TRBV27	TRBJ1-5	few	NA	CASSLSGDSNQPQHF	TGTGCCAGCAGTTTATCCGGGGATAGCAATCAGCCCCAGCATTTT
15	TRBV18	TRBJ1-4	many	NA	CASSPNRLPNEKLFF	TGTGCCAGCTCCCCTAACAGGCTGCCTAATGAAAAACTGTTTTTT
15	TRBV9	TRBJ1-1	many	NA	CASSVEGARNTEAFF	TGTGCCAGCAGCGTAGAAGGGGCGCGGAACACTGAAGCTTTCTTT
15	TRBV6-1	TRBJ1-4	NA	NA	CASSDGGTTNEKLFF	TGTGCCAGCAGTGATGGGGGGACCACTAATGAAAAACTGTTTTTT
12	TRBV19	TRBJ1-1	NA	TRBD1	CASLTGGTKAFF	TGTGCCAGCCTTACAGGGGGTACTAAAGCTTTCTTT
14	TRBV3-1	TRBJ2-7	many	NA	CASSQDSWSYEQYF	TGTGCCAGCAGCCAAGATAGCTGGAGTTACGAGCAGTACTTC
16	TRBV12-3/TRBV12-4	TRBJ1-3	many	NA	CASSLSRVVRGNTIYF	TGTGCCAGCAGTTTATCGAGGGTAGTACGGGGAAACACCATATATTTT
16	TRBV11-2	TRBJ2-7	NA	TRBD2	CASSGRTSGSPNEQYF	TGTGCCAGCAGTGGACGGACTAGCGGGAGTCCAAACGAGCAGTACTTC
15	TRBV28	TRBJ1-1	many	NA	CASSSTGAQNTEAFF	TGTGCCAGCAGCTCCACCGGGGCCCAGAACACTGAAGCTTTCTTT
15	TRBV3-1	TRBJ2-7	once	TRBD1	CASSQPPGTGTKQYF	TGTGCCAGCAGCCAGCCTCCCGGGACAGGGACCAAGCAGTACTTC
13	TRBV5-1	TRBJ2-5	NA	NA	CASSLKWGETQYF	TGCGCCAGCAGCTTGAAGTGGGGCGAGACCCAGTACTTC
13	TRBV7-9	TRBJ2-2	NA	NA	CAEEVIATGELFF	TGTGCCGAGGAGGTTATTGCCACCGGGGAGCTGTTTTTT
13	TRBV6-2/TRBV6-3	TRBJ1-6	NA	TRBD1	CASTRTGRSPLHF	TGTGCCAGCACCAGGACAGGGAGATCACCCCTCCACTTT
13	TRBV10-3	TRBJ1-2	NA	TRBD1	CAISVGQGDGYTF	TGTGCCATCAGTGTTGGACAGGGGGATGGCTACACCTTC
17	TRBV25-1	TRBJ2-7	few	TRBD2	CASSAAGSGTPSYEQYF	TGTGCCAGCAGCGCGGCGGGTAGCGGGACTCCTTCCTACGAGCAGTACTTC
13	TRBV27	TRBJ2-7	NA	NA	CASSYRDGLEQYF	TGTGCCAGCAGTTACCGGGACGGTCTGGAGCAGTACTTC
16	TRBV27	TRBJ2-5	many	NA	CASKRIGGALMETQYF	TGTGCCAGCAAGAGGATAGGGGGGGCGCTCATGGAGACCCAGTACTTC
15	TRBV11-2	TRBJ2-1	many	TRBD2	CASSQAAGGQYEQFF	TGTGCCAGCAGCCAAGCGGCGGGAGGGCAGTATGAGCAGTTCTTC
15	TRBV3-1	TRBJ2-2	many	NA	CASSRGRANTGELFF	TGTGCCAGCAGCCGAGGACGTGCGAACACCGGGGAGCTGTTTTTT